Sequencing of this TCR beta chain was carried out in a study of response to subunit inactivated influenza vaccine. Study-level points and caveats: The study's authors posited that every seasonal influenza vaccination enlists few new T cells.

TCRdb re-analysed the RT-PCR reads in MiXCR, keeping a single row per CDR3 protein. The sample carries around 580,000 distinct CDR3 sequences, 12% recorded once. The CDR3 is 13 amino acids. Germline assignment: CDR1 MDHEN and CDR2 SYDVKM. Trimming cost V 6 bases and J 4 bases, with 10 bases left between them. For this clonotype: Its target is not known.

The source was PBMCs from blood, collected on the day of vaccination. The source is a man between 45 and 60 years old who received an inactivated influenza vaccine. The rearrangement uses TRBV28 and TRBJ1-3, with D unclear. The CDR3, as DNA: TGTGCCAGCAGCTTCCTCTTCGGAAACACCATATATTTT. It translates to CASSFLFGNTIYF. The variable domain in full, with the rest retrieved from reference TRBV28 and TRBJ1-3, is DVKVTQSSRYLVKRTGEKVFLECVQDMDHENMFWYRQDPGLGLRLIYFSYDVKMKEKGDIPEGYSVSREKKERFSLILESASTNQTSMYLCASSFLFGNTIYFGEGSWLTVV.